This TCR beta chain was identified during a study of T cells in Graves' hyperthyroidism and ophthalmopathy. Concerning this clonotype: Its ends do not fully match the called genes, so a read error is possible.

Absent ophthalmopathy progression within 18 months defined stable Graves' hyperthyroidism. The PBMCs were taken from around 9 ml of fresh peripheral blood. This CDR3 is built from 12 residues. Germline V gives CDR1 LNHDA, CDR2 SQIVND (reference sequence). Amplified TCR beta CDR3 regions derived from RNA transcripts. A set of HTBI primers served as the primers for a first-round RT-PCR of the TCR CDR3. TCRdb re-derived calls from the multiplex PCR reads in MiXCR, one entry per CDR3 protein. The data contain hundreds of thousands of distinct CDR3 sequences, about a sixth of them singletons. This chain connects TRBV19 to TRBJ1-1; TRBD1 is a possible D gene (5 bases). Sequenced material: blood. The clonotype comes from a woman aged 18-29 years with Graves' hyperthyroidism. CDR3 region: CASSSRESEAFF. CDR3 bases: TGTGCCAGTAGTAGCAGGGAGTCTGAGGCTTTCTTT.